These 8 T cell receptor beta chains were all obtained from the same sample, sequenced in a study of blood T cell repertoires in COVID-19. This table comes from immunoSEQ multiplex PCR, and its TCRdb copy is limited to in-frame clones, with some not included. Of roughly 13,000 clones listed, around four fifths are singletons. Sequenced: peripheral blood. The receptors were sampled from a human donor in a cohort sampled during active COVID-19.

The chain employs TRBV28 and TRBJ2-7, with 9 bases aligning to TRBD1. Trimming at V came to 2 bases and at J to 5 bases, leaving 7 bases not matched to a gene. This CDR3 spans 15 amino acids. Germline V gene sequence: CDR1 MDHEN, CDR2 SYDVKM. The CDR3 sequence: CASSLGGTGPNEQYF. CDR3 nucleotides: TGTGCCAGCAGTTTAGGGGGGACAGGGCCCAACGAGCAGTACTTC.

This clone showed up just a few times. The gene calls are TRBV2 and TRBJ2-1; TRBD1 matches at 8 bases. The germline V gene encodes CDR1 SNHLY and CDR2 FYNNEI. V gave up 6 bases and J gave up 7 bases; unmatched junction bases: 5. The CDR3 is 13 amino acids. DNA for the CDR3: TGTGCCAGCAGCCCAGGGGGCCTTAATGAGCAGTTCTTC. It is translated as CASSPGGLNEQFF.

CDR3 in DNA: TGTGCCAGCAGATCCCAACCCCGGACAGGGCGAGGTGAAAAACTGTTTTTT. Translating it yields CASRSQPRTGRGEKLFF. The gene calls are TRBV28 and TRBJ1-4; TRBD1 matches 8 bases. The V segment lost 6 bases and the J segment 7 bases; nucleotides outside the gene matches: 16. Germline-derived CDR1 and CDR2 are MDHEN and SYDVKM. The CDR3 totals 17 residues.

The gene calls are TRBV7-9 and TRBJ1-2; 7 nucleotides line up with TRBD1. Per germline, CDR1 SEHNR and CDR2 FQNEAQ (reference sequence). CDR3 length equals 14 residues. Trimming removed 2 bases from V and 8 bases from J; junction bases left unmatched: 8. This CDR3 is CASSLNRGLGGYTF. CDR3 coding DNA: TGTGCCAGCAGCTTAAACAGGGGCTTAGGCGGCTACACCTTC.

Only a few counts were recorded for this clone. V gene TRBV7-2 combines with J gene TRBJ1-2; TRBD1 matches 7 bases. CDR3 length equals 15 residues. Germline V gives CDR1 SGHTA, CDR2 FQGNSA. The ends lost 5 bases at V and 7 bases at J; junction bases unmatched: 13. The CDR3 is CASSLNRQGNGGYTF. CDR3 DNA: TGTGCCAGCAGCCTGAACAGACAGGGAAATGGTGGCTACACCTTC.

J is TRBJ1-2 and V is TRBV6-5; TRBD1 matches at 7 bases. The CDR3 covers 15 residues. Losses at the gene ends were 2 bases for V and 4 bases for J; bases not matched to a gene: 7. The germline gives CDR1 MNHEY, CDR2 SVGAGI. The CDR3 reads CASSYRRTGSYGYTF. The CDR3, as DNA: TGTGCCAGCAGTTACCGGAGGACAGGCTCCTATGGCTACACCTTC.

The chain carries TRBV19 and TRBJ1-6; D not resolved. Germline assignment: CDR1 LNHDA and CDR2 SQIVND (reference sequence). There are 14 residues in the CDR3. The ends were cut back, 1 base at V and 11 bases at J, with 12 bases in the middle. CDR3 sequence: CASSIVEARTPLHF. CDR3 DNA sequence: TGTGCCAGTAGTATAGTAGAGGCGCGGACACCCCTCCACTTT.

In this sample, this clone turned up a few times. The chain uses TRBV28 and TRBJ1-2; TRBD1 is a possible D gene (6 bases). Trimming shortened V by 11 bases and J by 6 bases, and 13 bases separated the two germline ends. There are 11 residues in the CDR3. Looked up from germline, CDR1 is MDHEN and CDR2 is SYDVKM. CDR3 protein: CASGEKDGYTF. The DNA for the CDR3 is TGTGCCTCAGGGGAAAAGGATGGCTACACCTTC.